These T cell receptor beta chains were read from a single sample in a study of T cells in Graves' hyperthyroidism and ophthalmopathy. TCRdb re-called the multiplex PCR reads through MiXCR, storing one row per CDR3 protein. Of 200,000 to 250,000 distinct CDR3 sequences in the sample, 17% were seen once. The specimen sequenced was blood. The receptors stem from a woman aged 45-65 years with Graves' hyperthyroidism. Both conserved end residues are part of each CDR3. D genes are given only for firm matches. Size is omitted from some rows. Given values are once, few, many or a class for expanded clones.

>-|TRBV9|TRBJ2-7|-
CASSVGLGSYEQYF
TGTGCCAGCAGCGTAGGTCTCGGGTCCTACGAGCAGTACTTC
>-|TRBV20-1|TRBJ2-1|few
CSAQGGGSYNEQFF
TGCAGTGCCCAAGGTGGGGGCTCCTACAATGAGCAGTTCTTC
>TRBD1|TRBV18|TRBJ2-7|many
CASSQGQGKNYEQYF
TGTGCCAGCTCCCAGGGACAGGGGAAGAACTACGAGCAGTACTTC
>TRBD1|TRBV2|TRBJ2-5|-
CASSFYRGLETQYF
TGTGCCAGCAGTTTCTACAGGGGGCTGGAGACCCAGTACTTC
>-|TRBV12-3/TRBV12-4|TRBJ2-2|many
CASSLGLGGELFF
TGTGCCAGCAGTTTAGGATTGGGAGGGGAGCTGTTTTTT
>-|TRBV9|TRBJ2-2|-
CASSVDPRDGELFF
TGTGCCAGCAGCGTAGACCCCCGGGACGGGGAGCTGTTTTTT
>-|TRBV5-4|TRBJ2-2|-
CASSLPGTANTGELFF
TGTGCCAGCAGCTTGCCTGGGACGGCGAACACCGGGGAGCTGTTTTTT
>TRBD2|TRBV28|TRBJ2-1|many
CASRRTGTSGRDEQFF
TGTGCCAGCAGACGAACCGGGACTAGCGGGAGGGATGAGCAGTTCTTC
>-|TRBV6-1|TRBJ2-3|many
CASKGGQFTDTQYF
TGTGCCAGCAAGGGGGGCCAATTCACAGATACGCAGTATTTT
>-|TRBV20-1|TRBJ1-5|many
CSATTFDPLPQHF
TGCAGTGCTACTACATTCGACCCTCTGCCCCAGCATTTT
>-|TRBV28|TRBJ2-1|-
CASSFSGHPNYNEQFF
TGTGCCAGCAGTTTCTCCGGACATCCTAATTACAATGAGCAGTTCTTC
>-|TRBV30|TRBJ1-6|many
CAWRSGGSYNSPLHF
TGTGCCTGGAGGTCCGGGGGCTCCTATAATTCACCCCTCCACTTT
>-|TRBV16|TRBJ2-5|many
CASSQSNTGKETQYF
TGTGCCAGCAGCCAATCTAATACAGGGAAGGAGACCCAGTACTTC
>-|TRBV20-1|TRBJ1-5|many
CSASPESNQPQHF
TGCAGTGCTAGCCCTGAGAGCAATCAGCCCCAGCATTTT
>TRBD1|TRBV19|TRBJ1-2|-
CASSTKTGFYGYTF
TGTGCCAGTAGTACGAAGACAGGGTTCTATGGCTACACCTTC
>-|TRBV19|TRBJ2-7|-
CASSIGAWFEQYF
TGTGCCAGTAGTATAGGGGCCTGGTTCGAGCAGTACTTC
>-|TRBV2|TRBJ1-5|many
CASRTGGDQPQHF
TGTGCCAGCAGGACAGGTGGAGATCAGCCCCAGCATTTT
>TRBD2|TRBV7-2|TRBJ2-1|many
CASSRLAGGGSYNEQFF
TGTGCCAGCAGCAGACTAGCGGGAGGAGGTTCCTACAATGAGCAGTTCTTC
>-|TRBV12-5|TRBJ2-3|many
CASGPDGGDTQYF
TGTGCTAGTGGACCCGATGGAGGGGATACGCAGTATTTT
>-|TRBV5-1|TRBJ1-2|-
CASSLKWDNILANYGYTF
TGCGCCAGCAGCTTGAAGTGGGACAATATATTAGCTAACTATGGCTACACCTTC
>-|TRBV2|TRBJ1-1|many
CASSALGGGEAFF
TGTGCCAGCAGTGCTCTCGGGGGCGGTGAAGCTTTCTTT
>TRBD1|TRBV27|TRBJ2-4|many
CARPASARPQGVWYF
TGTGCCAGGCCAGCCTCCGCCCGTCCTCAGGGGGTATGGTACTTC
>TRBD1|TRBV9|TRBJ1-6|few
CASSALDREVNSPLHF
TGTGCCAGCAGCGCCTTAGACAGGGAGGTTAATTCACCCCTCCACTTT
>TRBD2|TRBV24-1|TRBJ2-3|many
CATSDSLVREADTQYF
TGTGCCACCAGTGATTCCCTTGTGCGGGAGGCAGATACGCAGTATTTT
>-|TRBV30|TRBJ2-1|-
CAWGDTNNEQFF
TGTGCCTGGGGGGATACAAACAATGAGCAGTTCTTC
>TRBD2|TRBV6-4|TRBJ2-1|-
CAGCSGRSPYNEQFF
TGTGCCGGTTGTAGCGGGAGGAGTCCCTACAATGAGCAGTTCTTC
>TRBD1|TRBV6-1|TRBJ1-2|-
CASCRQGKGYTF
TGTGCCAGCTGCCGACAGGGGAAGGGCTACACCTTC
>-|TRBV6-4|TRBJ1-6|-
CASSDDEYSPLHF
TGTGCCAGCAGTGACGACGAGTATTCACCCCTCCACTTT
>-|TRBV2|TRBJ2-1|-
CASLRGDEQFF
TGTGCCAGCCTGAGGGGTGATGAGCAGTTCTTC
>-|TRBV20-1|TRBJ2-2|few
CSARPGLNTGELFF
TGCAGTGCTAGGCCGGGACTTAACACCGGGGAGCTGTTTTTT
>-|TRBV24-1|TRBJ2-3|many
CATSVAGLTDTQYF
TGTGCCACCAGTGTTGCGGGACTGACAGATACGCAGTATTTT
>TRBD1|TRBV5-1|TRBJ1-1|many
CASSTGTGDLSFF
TGCGCCAGCAGCACCGGGACAGGGGATCTGTCTTTCTTT
>-|TRBV12-3/TRBV12-4|TRBJ1-1|-
CASSLARGGNAEAFF
TGTGCCAGCAGTTTAGCGCGGGGGGGAAATGCTGAAGCTTTCTTT
>TRBD1|TRBV28|TRBJ2-5|few
CASSSIGWTGGAEYF
TGTGCCAGCAGTTCCATCGGGTGGACAGGGGGAGCCGAGTACTTC
>TRBD1|TRBV19|TRBJ1-5|-
CASSIRIRTGSTNQPQHF
TGTGCCAGTAGTATACGGATCAGGACAGGGTCGACCAATCAGCCCCAGCATTTT
>TRBD1|TRBV7-3|TRBJ1-5|many
CASSPTGGRNQPQHF
TGTGCCAGCAGCCCCACAGGGGGCCGCAATCAGCCCCAGCATTTT
>-|TRBV2|TRBJ1-6|-
CASTAGSYNSPLHF
TGTGCCAGCACCGCTGGCTCCTATAATTCACCCCTCCACTTT
>TRBD1|TRBV18|TRBJ1-6|few
CASSHTGVDSPLHF
TGTGCCAGCTCGCATACAGGGGTTGATTCACCCCTCCACTTT
>-|TRBV28|TRBJ1-1|-
CASIEEAFF
TGTGCCAGCATTGAGGAAGCTTTCTTT
>-|TRBV5-1|TRBJ1-1|few
CASGPGAPTEAFF
TGCGCCAGCGGCCCGGGGGCTCCGACTGAAGCTTTCTTT
>TRBD2|TRBV24-1|TRBJ2-1|many
CATSDLSGFPSEQFF
TGTGCCACCAGTGACCTTAGCGGGTTCCCTTCTGAGCAGTTCTTC
>TRBD1|TRBV24-1|TRBJ1-3|-
CATSDKGQDTSSGNTIYF
TGTGCCACCAGTGACAAGGGACAGGATACTTCCTCTGGAAACACCATATATTTT
>-|TRBV5-6|TRBJ2-5|once
CAGSSAGGIETQYF
TGTGCCGGCAGCTCTGCAGGGGGGATTGAGACCCAGTACTTC
>TRBD1|TRBV5-1|TRBJ2-2|few
CASSKSTGSNTGELFF
TGCGCCAGCAGCAAGTCGACAGGGTCGAACACCGGGGAGCTGTTTTTT
>-|TRBV28|TRBJ2-5|-
CASSLARRGAAETQYF
TGTGCCAGCAGTTTAGCTCGTAGGGGGGCGGCAGAGACCCAGTACTTC
>-|TRBV7-2|TRBJ2-5|few
CASSLGRPRGETQYF
TGTGCCAGCAGCTTAGGGCGGCCGCGTGGGGAGACCCAGTACTTC
>-|TRBV7-9|TRBJ2-1|-
CAGVGRFPYNEQFF
TGTGCGGGCGTGGGGAGGTTCCCCTACAATGAGCAGTTCTTC
>-|TRBV20-1|TRBJ2-3|-
CSARRGGGGTDTQYF
TGCAGTGCTAGAAGAGGAGGAGGGGGCACAGATACGCAGTATTTT
>-|TRBV27|TRBJ2-3|many
CASSLTGSGDTQYF
TGTGCCAGCAGTTTAACAGGGTCAGGAGATACGCAGTATTTT
>TRBD1|TRBV5-1|TRBJ2-1|-
CASSVGTGAYNEQFF
TGCGCCAGCAGCGTCGGGACAGGAGCCTACAATGAGCAGTTCTTC
>-|TRBV20-1|TRBJ2-1|many
CSARRDEQFF
TGCAGTGCTAGACGGGATGAGCAGTTCTTC
>TRBD2|TRBV12-5|TRBJ2-2|once
CASGSTGTSSLGGELFF
TGTGCTAGTGGATCCACCGGGACTAGCTCGTTGGGCGGGGAGCTGTTTTTT
>-|TRBV19|TRBJ2-1|-
CASSYPTGGNEQFF
TGTGCCAGTAGTTACCCGACAGGCGGCAATGAGCAGTTCTTC
>-|TRBV28|TRBJ2-7|many
CASRLQGSYEQYF
TGTGCCAGCAGGTTACAGGGATCTTACGAGCAGTACTTC